This TCR beta chain was captured in a study of human thymus T cells. Study-wide points: A high degree of thymic repertoire overlap among unrelated individuals was reported in related research.

This clone has a single count. Its antigen is unknown. Losses at the gene ends were 3 bases for V and 3 bases for J; bases not matched to a gene: 1. Germline CDR1 LNHDA, CDR2 SQIVND (reference sequence). This CDR3 spans 13 amino acids. The protocol was immunoSEQ multiplex PCR, while the TCRdb copy is restricted to in-frame clones and leaves out a portion. Of tens of thousands of clones listed, roughly 95% are singletons. The thymus was resected at corrective cardiac surgery. It was healthy Finnish infants having corrective surgery for congenital heart defects who were the donors. The V and J genes are TRBV19 and TRBJ1-2, with 7 bases lining up with TRBD1. The source is a girl in the first two years of life with a congenital heart defect but otherwise immunologically healthy. Sequencing input: thymus tissue. In DNA form, the CDR3 reads TGTGCCAGTAGTATCACAGGGGACTATGGCTACACCTTC. Protein: CASSITGDYGYTF.